The 22 T cell receptor beta chains below were found in one sample sequenced in a study of regulatory T cells in long-lasting Graves disease. Sample time point: persistent/refractory GD, antithyroid drugs over 5 years with positive TRAb. The TCR library was made from RNA extracted from PBMCs. Libraries of TCR beta came from iRepertoire HTBI primers plus Arm-PCR of CDR3 regions. TCRdb re-called the multiplex PCR reads through MiXCR, storing one row per CDR3 protein. The sample has approximately 290,000 distinct CDR3 sequences, 20% to 25% seen once. The input for sequencing was peripheral blood mononuclear cells (PBMCs), taken when the disease was refractory, from a patient treated with antithyroid drugs. These receptor sequences come from a female donor with Graves disease.

This rearrangement joins TRBV5-6 to TRBJ1-1; the match to TRBD1 covers 10 bases. Germline V gene lookup returns CDR1 SGHDT and CDR2 YYEEEE. V gave up 4 bases and J gave up 3 bases; unmatched junction bases: 6. The CDR3 totals 15 residues. Here the CDR3 reads CASSERQGAHTEAFF. For the CDR3, the DNA is TGTGCCAGCAGCGAGAGACAGGGGGCTCACACTGAAGCTTTCTTT.

The chain has TRBV11-2 and TRBJ2-3; 8 bases are a match to TRBD2. The germline CDR1 and CDR2 sequences are SGHAT and FQNNGV. This CDR3 region has 16 residues. Trimming took 1 base from V and 3 from J; bases not matched to a gene: 6. The CDR3 DNA reads TGTGCCAGCAGCTTAGGTAGCGGGACCGGGACAGATACGCAGTATTTT. This codes for CASSLGSGTGTDTQYF.

This clonotype was seen only a few times. The gene calls are TRBV12-3 or TRBV12-4 and TRBJ1-1; D is ambiguous. This CDR3 is 13 amino acids long. Deletions cut 1 base from V and 8 bases from J, with 11 bases between. CDR3 sequence reads: CASSLEGLGEAFF. The DNA for the CDR3 is TGTGCCAGCAGTTTAGAGGGTCTGGGAGAAGCTTTCTTT.

This clonotype was observed once. The rearrangement links TRBV5-5 to TRBJ1-5; TRBD1 might be the D (5 bases). CDR1 is SGHKS and CDR2 is YYEKEE in the germline V gene (reference sequence). The CDR3 has 16 amino acids. Trimming stripped 4 bases from V and 6 bases from J, with 20 bases between. This CDR3 reads CASSTTGRVEGQPQHF. The DNA of the CDR3 is TGTGCCAGCAGCACTACAGGACGGGTTGAGGGTCAGCCCCAGCATTTT.

The V gene is TRBV4-3, the J gene TRBJ1-5; D gene uncertain. CDR1 is LGHNA, CDR2 YSLEER, per germline. The CDR3 is 15 amino acids. Trimming removed 0 bases at V and 2 bases at J, with 8 bases between. CDR3 protein: CASSQDFDGNQPQHF. The CDR3 bases are TGCGCCAGCAGCCAAGATTTTGATGGCAATCAGCCCCAGCATTTT.

This clonotype was seen many times. V and J are TRBV2 and TRBJ2-1, with TRBD2 matching 12 bases. The CDR3 spans 15 residues. Germline lookup yields CDR1 SNHLY and CDR2 FYNNEI. Unmatched junction bases numbered 7, after V lost 6 bases and J lost 7 bases. The CDR3: CASRRASGGGNEQFF. In DNA, the CDR3 is TGTGCCAGCAGGAGGGCTAGCGGGGGGGGGAATGAGCAGTTCTTC.

This clonotype has just a few counts. The rearrangement links TRBV6-2 or TRBV6-3 to TRBJ2-7; 9 bases align to TRBD1. From germline, CDR1 is MNHEY and CDR2 SVGEGT. This CDR3 region has 15 residues. With V trimmed by 0 bases and J by 3 bases, 3 bases remained unmatched. For the CDR3, the DNA is TGTGCCAGCAGTTACTCGGGACAGGGCCGCTACGAGCAGTACTTC. Its translation: CASSYSGQGRYEQYF.

This clonotype was detected only a few times. The rearrangement uses TRBV6-2 or TRBV6-3 and TRBJ2-5; D call uncertain. With 4 bases removed from V and 1 base from J, the gap between germline ends came to 19 bases. The germline V gene has CDR1 MNHEY and CDR2 SVGEGT. The CDR3 extends over 17 amino acids. In DNA, the CDR3 is TGTGCCAGCAGTTCGGTTCGCAGGCGGTCCCCCCAAGAGACCCAGTACTTC. The encoded protein is CASSSVRRRSPQETQYF.

In its sample, this clonotype was seen many times. The chain employs TRBV27 and TRBJ2-7, with 8 bases fitting TRBD2. Germline V gene lookup returns CDR1 MNHEY and CDR2 SMNVEV (reference sequence). Unmatched junction bases numbered 3, after V lost 0 bases and J lost 2 bases. The CDR3 covers 15 residues. In nucleotides, the CDR3 is TGTGCCAGCAGTTTATCGTTTAGCGGGACCTACGAGCAGTACTTC. Its protein is CASSLSFSGTYEQYF.

On this clonotype: This may be a read error: a much more frequent sequence differs by one nucleotide. The chain uses TRBV29-1 and TRBJ2-5; TRBD1 or TRBD2 may be the D gene (7 bases each). The CDR3 totals 14 residues. In germline, CDR1 is SQVTM, CDR2 ANQGSEA. V lost 4 bases to trimming and J lost 7 bases, with 19 bases between them. Here the CDR3 DNA reads TGCAGCGTTGGCAACCCAGGGGGAGGGGGGACCCAGTACTTC. This encodes CSVGNPGGGGTQYF.

This clonotype has ten or more counts. V gene TRBV6-1 combines with J gene TRBJ1-4; D not certain. CDR3 length: 13 residues. Germline values: CDR1 MNHNS, CDR2 SASEGT. Trimming took off 2 bases at V and 4 bases at J, with 5 bases between the two ends. CDR3 amino acids: CASSEPVNEKLFF. The DNA of the CDR3 is TGTGCCAGCAGTGAACCGGTTAATGAAAAACTGTTTTTT.

This chain uses TRBV7-9 with TRBJ1-1; D is unclear. The CDR3 sequence is 12 residues long. From germline, CDR1 is SEHNR and CDR2 FQNEAQ (reference sequence). V lost 1 base, J lost 8 bases, and 8 bases lay in between. For the CDR3, the DNA is TGTGCCAGCAGCTTAGGAGATTCAGAAGCTTTCTTT. This sequence encodes CASSLGDSEAFF.

This clonotype was counted between two and nine times. This chain joins TRBV6-5 and TRBJ2-2, with D possibly being TRBD1 (5 bases). There are 16 residues in the CDR3. Germline loops: CDR1 MNHEY, CDR2 SVGAGI. With 4 bases removed from V and 3 bases from J, the gap between germline ends came to 15 bases. The chain's CDR3 is CASSSLGAADTGELFF. CDR3 DNA sequence: TGTGCCAGCAGTTCGTTAGGGGCGGCGGACACCGGGGAGCTGTTTTTT.

This clonotype was observed a handful of times. This chain connects TRBV18 to TRBJ1-6; D might be TRBD1 (5 bases). This CDR3 comprises 14 residues. V was cut by 5 bases and J by 5 bases, with 10 bases left in between. Germline V gene sequence: CDR1 KGHSH, CDR2 LQKENI. Here the CDR3 reads CASSYGGDNSPLHF. CDR3 sequence (DNA): TGTGCCAGCTCATACGGGGGGGATAATTCACCCCTCCACTTT.

This clonotype was found many times. The chain recombines TRBV7-8 with TRBJ2-5; D possibly corresponds to TRBD2 (6 bases). The CDR3 has 12 amino acids. The germline V and J ends were trimmed by 5 bases and 9 bases, with 13 bases remaining between them. Germline V gene sequence: CDR1 SGHVS, CDR2 FQNEAQ. In nucleotides, the CDR3 is TGTGCCAGCAGCGGGGTGGAGGGTGCCCAGTACTTC. It encodes CASSGVEGAQYF.

This clonotype was seen more than once but under ten times. The CDR3 DNA sequence: TGCAGTGCTAGTTACAATGAGCAGTTCTTC. Translated, it gives CSASYNEQFF. This chain uses TRBV20-1 with TRBJ2-1; no definite D call. CDR1 and CDR2 from the germline V gene are DFQATT and SNEGSKA (reference sequence). The CDR3 runs 10 residues. V was shortened by 3 bases and J by 4 bases, with 1 base between the two germline ends.

In this sample, this clonotype turned up many times. The J gene is TRBJ1-2, the V gene TRBV12-3 or TRBV12-4; D gene unclear. The CDR3 extends over 14 amino acids. The V end lost 3 bases, the J end lost 3 bases, and 11 bases lay between the germline ends. CDR3 nucleotides: TGTGCCAGCAGTTTCAGTGGCTGGGACTATGGCTACACCTTC. It codes for CASSFSGWDYGYTF.

This clonotype was found a few times. This sequence joins TRBV4-3 and TRBJ2-2; no reliable D call. From germline, CDR1 is LGHNA and CDR2 YSLEER. The CDR3 has 16 residues. V lost 0 bases to trimming and J lost 2 bases, with 10 bases between them. Here the CDR3 DNA reads TGCGCCAGCAGCCAAGATATATACGGAAACACCGGGGAGCTGTTTTTT. Protein: CASSQDIYGNTGELFF.

This clonotype was observed at least ten times. The junction departs from germline at one end; a sequencing error may be responsible. The chain employs TRBV5-1 and TRBJ1-5, with D tentatively TRBD1 (5 bases). This CDR3 is built from 14 residues. The germline V gene has CDR1 SGHRS and CDR2 YFSETQ. CDR3 in DNA: TGTGCCAGCAGCCTCGGGGGGGGAAATCAGCCCCAGCATTTT. Its translation is CASSLGGGNQPQHF.

This clonotype was counted a few times. V gene TRBV3-1 combines with J gene TRBJ2-2; no clear D. The ends were cut back, 1 base at V and 6 bases at J, with 9 bases in the middle. This CDR3 region has 14 residues. Germline V CDR1 and CDR2: LGHDT, YNNKEL (reference sequence). CDR3 in DNA: TGTGCCAGCAGCCAAGCTAAGAGCTCCGGGGAGCTGTTTTTT. It translates to CASSQAKSSGELFF.

With respect to this clonotype: A junction boundary mismatches the germline segment, possibly from a read error. V usage is TRBV4-1 and J usage is TRBJ1-4; D gene ambiguous. The length of the CDR3 is 15 residues. Per germline, CDR1 MGHRA and CDR2 YSYEKL. The chain's CDR3 is CASSQYSAGDEELFF. The CDR3 coding sequence is TGCGCCAGCAGCCAGTATTCAGCCGGGGATGAAGAACTGTTTTTT.

Only a few counts were recorded for this clonotype. J is TRBJ1-4 and V is TRBV3-1; 9 positions match TRBD1. The CDR3 totals 13 residues. Germline assignment: CDR1 LGHDT and CDR2 YNNKEL (reference sequence). Trimming took 4 bases from V and 6 from J; bases not matched to a gene: 0. DNA for the CDR3: TGTGCCAGCAGCCGGGACAGGGATGAAAAACTGTTTTTT. This gives the protein CASSRDRDEKLFF.